One and the same sample provided the 5 T cell receptor beta chains below, sequenced in a study of T cells in Graves' hyperthyroidism and ophthalmopathy. RNA transcripts gave rise to amplified TCR beta CDR3 regions. HTBI primers drove first-round RT-PCR of the TCR CDR3. In TCRdb, the multiplex PCR reads were re-called with MiXCR into one record per CDR3 protein. The sample holds 600,000 or so distinct CDR3 sequences, about 14% seen once. Sequences were obtained from blood. The source of these receptors is a woman between 50 and 59 years old with Graves' ophthalmopathy.

This clonotype was picked up one time. V and J are TRBV4-3 and TRBJ1-5, with D unresolved. Trimming took off 0 bases at V and 4 bases at J, with 10 bases between the two ends. This CDR3 is 15 amino acids long. Germline assignment: CDR1 LGHNA and CDR2 YSLEER. The CDR3 spells CASSQDIGFNQPQHF. CDR3 nucleotides: TGCGCCAGCAGCCAAGATATAGGTTTTAATCAGCCCCAGCATTTT.

With respect to this clonotype: Since a much larger clone is just one base distant, this may be a read error. The CDR3 here is CASSPPLGTGVQPRHF. In DNA, the CDR3 is TGTGCCAGCAGTCCCCCCCTCGGGACAGGGGTTCAGCCCCGGCATTTT. The rearrangement uses TRBV28 and TRBJ1-5; 10 positions agree with TRBD1. Germline-derived CDR1 and CDR2 are MDHEN and SYDVKM. CDR3 length: 16 residues.

This clonotype has at least ten counts. V usage is TRBV19 and J usage is TRBJ1-1; D gene ambiguous. This CDR3 has 16 residues. Germline CDR1 reads LNHDA; CDR2 reads SQIVND (reference sequence). The V gene lost 5 bases and the J gene lost 2 bases, with 18 bases spanning the gap. CDR3 region: CASSFTRTALNTEAFF. The CDR3 bases are TGTGCCAGTAGTTTTACTCGGACTGCATTAAACACTGAAGCTTTCTTT. Supplemented by reference TRBV19 and TRBJ1-1, the full variable domain reads DGGITQSPKYLFRKEGQNVTLSCEQNLNHDAMYWYRQDPGQGLRLIYYSQIVNDFQKGDIAEGYSVSREKKESFPLTVTSAQKNPTAFYLCASSFTRTALNTEAFFGQGTRLTVV.

Many counts were recorded for this clonotype. This chain links TRBV10-3 with TRBJ1-1; D is perhaps TRBD1 (6 bases). Germline CDR1 reads ENHRY; CDR2 reads SYGVKD. V gave up 6 bases and J gave up 2 bases, with 7 bases separating them. The CDR3 is 12 residues long. CDR3 loop: CAIRTGNTEAFF. The CDR3 DNA sequence: TGTGCCATCAGGACAGGCAACACTGAAGCTTTCTTT.

J is TRBJ2-1 and V is TRBV19; 10 bases are a match to TRBD2. J gave up 5 bases and V 5 bases, and 9 bases lay outside the gene matches. Germline values: CDR1 LNHDA, CDR2 SQIVND (reference sequence). This CDR3 is built from 16 residues. The CDR3 DNA sequence: TGTGCCAGTAGTTCACGGAGCGGGAGGGCCGACAATGAGCAGTTCTTC. This gives the protein CASSSRSGRADNEQFF.